This TCR beta chain was recorded in a study of T cell responses to AZD1222 COVID-19 vaccine. Study results and caveats: Donors were chiefly white British, with a greater number of females, and clonal diversity was perhaps underestimated.

About this clone: As yet, its antigen is unknown.

This CDR3 has 15 amino acids. CDR1 and CDR2 (germline): SGHNT, YYREEE (reference sequence). V was trimmed by 0 bases and J by 8 bases, leaving 17 bases between them. Sequencing used immunoSEQ multiplex PCR; TCRdb keeps in-frame clones, though not all of them. The data hold 90,000 to 110,000 clones, with around nine tenths observed a single time. The sample here was peripheral blood, taken on day 0 of AZD1222 vaccination. This rearrangement joins TRBV5-4 to TRBJ1-2, with D possibly TRBD1 on 6 matching bases. The receptor comes from an adult in good health. CDR3: CASSLVGASLLGYTF. As DNA, the CDR3 is TGTGCCAGCAGCTTGGTGGGGGCGTCCCTCTTGGGCTACACCTTC.